The 4 T cell receptor beta chains given below trace back to one sample, sequenced in a study of technical replicates of blood from several donors. This table comes from immunoSEQ multiplex PCR, and its TCRdb copy is limited to in-frame clones, with some not included. In the table there are just under 60,000 clones, 91% of which are singletons. The sequenced sample consisted of PBMCs. All receptors come from a human donor in good health. Some clones in this sample may be carry-over from other donors' samples.

The chain carries TRBV2 and TRBJ2-2; D remains unclear. CDR3 length: 15 amino acids. The V end lost 1 base, the J end lost 0 bases, and 6 bases lay between the germline ends. Germline lookup yields CDR1 SNHLY and CDR2 FYNNEI. The CDR3, as DNA: TGTGCCAGCAGTGAAGTGAGGACGAACACCGGGGAGCTGTTTTTT. Translated, it gives CASSEVRTNTGELFF.

The V gene is TRBV11-3, the J gene TRBJ2-3; 9 bases map to TRBD2. Unmatched junction bases numbered 4, after V lost 1 base and J lost 2 bases. The CDR3 runs to 16 residues. Looked up from germline, CDR1 is SGHNT and CDR2 is YENEEA. Here the CDR3 DNA reads TGTGCCAGCAGCTTAGGTGCTAGCGGGGTCACAGATACGCAGTATTTT. This sequence encodes CASSLGASGVTDTQYF.

The chain has TRBV4-3 and TRBJ2-7, with 13 bases fitting TRBD2. V lost 2 bases to trimming and J lost 7 bases; unmatched junction nucleotides: 5. The CDR3 contains 15 residues. Germline assignment: CDR1 LGHNA and CDR2 YSLEER. The CDR3 DNA is TGCGCCAGCAGCCAATCGACGGGACTAGCGGGAGAGCAGTACTTC. Residues: CASSQSTGLAGEQYF.

This clone is large (0.1 to 1%) within its sample. The chain is built from TRBV7-9 and TRBJ1-5; 7 positions match TRBD1. The germline gives CDR1 SEHNR, CDR2 FQNEAQ (reference sequence). The CDR3 is 15 residues long. J gave up 5 bases and V 5 bases, and 9 bases lay outside the gene matches. The DNA of the CDR3 is TGTGCCAGCAGCCCCGTTACAGGGGTGGATCAGCCCCAGCATTTT. Its translation is CASSPVTGVDQPQHF.